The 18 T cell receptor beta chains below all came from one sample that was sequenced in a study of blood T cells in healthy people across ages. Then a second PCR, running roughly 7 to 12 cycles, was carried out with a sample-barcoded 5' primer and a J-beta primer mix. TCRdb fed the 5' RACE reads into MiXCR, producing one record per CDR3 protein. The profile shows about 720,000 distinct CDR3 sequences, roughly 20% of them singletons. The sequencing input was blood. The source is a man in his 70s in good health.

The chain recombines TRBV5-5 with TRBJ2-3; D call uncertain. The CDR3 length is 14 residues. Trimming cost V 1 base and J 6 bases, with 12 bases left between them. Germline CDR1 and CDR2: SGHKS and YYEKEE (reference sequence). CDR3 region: CASSLLDGKDTQYF. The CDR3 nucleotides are TGTGCCAGCAGCTTGCTTGACGGAAAGGATACGCAGTATTTT.

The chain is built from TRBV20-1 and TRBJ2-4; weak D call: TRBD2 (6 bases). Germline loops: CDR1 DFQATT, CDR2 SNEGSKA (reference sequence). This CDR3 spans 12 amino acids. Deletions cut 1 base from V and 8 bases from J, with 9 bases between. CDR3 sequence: CSARGGGYIQYF. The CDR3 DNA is TGCAGTGCTAGAGGGGGAGGTTACATTCAGTACTTC.

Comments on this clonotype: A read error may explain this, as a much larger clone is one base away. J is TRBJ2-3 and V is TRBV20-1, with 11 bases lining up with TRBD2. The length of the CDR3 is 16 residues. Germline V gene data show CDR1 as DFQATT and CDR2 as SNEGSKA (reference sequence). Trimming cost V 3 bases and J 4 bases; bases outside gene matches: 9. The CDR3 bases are TGCAGTGCTAGCCTAGCGGGAGGTGGTGGAGCAGATACGCAGTATTTT. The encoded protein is CSASLAGGGGADTQYF.

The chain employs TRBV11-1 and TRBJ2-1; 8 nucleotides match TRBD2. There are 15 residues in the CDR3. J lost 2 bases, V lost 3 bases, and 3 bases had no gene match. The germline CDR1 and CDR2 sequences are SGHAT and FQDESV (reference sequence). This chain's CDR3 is CASSFGGEAYNEQFF. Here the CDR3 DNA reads TGTGCCAGCAGCTTCGGGGGGGAGGCCTACAATGAGCAGTTCTTC.

Here the CDR3 DNA reads TGTGCCAGCAGTTCCCGGGACAGCTCCTACAATGAGCAGTTCTTC. Translating it yields CASSSRDSSYNEQFF. V usage is TRBV12-3 or TRBV12-4 and J usage is TRBJ2-1; TRBD1 agrees at 7 bases. The CDR3 has 15 amino acids. V shed 4 bases and J 0 bases; nucleotides not matched to a gene: 3.

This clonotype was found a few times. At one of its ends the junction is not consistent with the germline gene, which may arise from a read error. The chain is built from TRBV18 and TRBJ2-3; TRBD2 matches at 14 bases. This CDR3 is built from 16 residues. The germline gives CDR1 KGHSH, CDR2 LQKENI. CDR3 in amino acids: CASSPGLAGASDTRYF. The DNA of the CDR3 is TGTGCCAGCTCACCGGGACTAGCGGGAGCGTCAGATACGCGGTATTTT. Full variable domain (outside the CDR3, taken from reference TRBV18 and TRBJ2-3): NAGVMQNPRHLVRRRGQEARLRCSPMKGHSHVYWYRQLPEEGLKFMVYLQKENIIDESGMPKERFSAEFPKEGPSILRIQQVVRGDSAAYFCASSPGLAGASDTRYFGPGTRLTVL.

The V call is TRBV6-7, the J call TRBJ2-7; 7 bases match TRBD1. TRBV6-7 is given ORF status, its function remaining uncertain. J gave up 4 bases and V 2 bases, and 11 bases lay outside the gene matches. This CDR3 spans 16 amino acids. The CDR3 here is CASSYTEGRQGYEQYV. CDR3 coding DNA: TGTGCCAGCAGTTACACCGAGGGGAGACAGGGATACGAGCAGTACGTC.

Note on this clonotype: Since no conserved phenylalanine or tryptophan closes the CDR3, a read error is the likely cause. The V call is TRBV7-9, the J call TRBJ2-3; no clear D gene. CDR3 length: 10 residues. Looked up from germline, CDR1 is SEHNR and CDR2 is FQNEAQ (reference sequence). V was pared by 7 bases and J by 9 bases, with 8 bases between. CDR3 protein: CASTASTQYS. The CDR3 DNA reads TGTGCCAGCACCGCCAGCACGCAGTATTCT.

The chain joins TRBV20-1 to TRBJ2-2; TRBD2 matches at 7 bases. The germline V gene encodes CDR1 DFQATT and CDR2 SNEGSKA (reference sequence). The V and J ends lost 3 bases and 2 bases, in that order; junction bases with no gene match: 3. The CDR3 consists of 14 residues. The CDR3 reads CSASAAGNTGELFF. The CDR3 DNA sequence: TGCAGTGCTAGTGCAGCGGGAAACACCGGGGAGCTGTTTTTT.

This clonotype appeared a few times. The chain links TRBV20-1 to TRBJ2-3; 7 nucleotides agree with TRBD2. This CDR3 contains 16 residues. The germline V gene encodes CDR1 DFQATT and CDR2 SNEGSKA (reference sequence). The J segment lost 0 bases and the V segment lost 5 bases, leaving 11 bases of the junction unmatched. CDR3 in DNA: TGCAGTGCTCGGCCTAGCGGAACCGCTAGCACAGATACGCAGTATTTT. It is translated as CSARPSGTASTDTQYF.

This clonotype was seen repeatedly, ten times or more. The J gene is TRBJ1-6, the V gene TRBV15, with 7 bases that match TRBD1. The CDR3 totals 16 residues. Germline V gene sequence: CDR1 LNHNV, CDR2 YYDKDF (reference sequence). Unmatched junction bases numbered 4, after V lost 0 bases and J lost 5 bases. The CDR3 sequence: CATSRDWDSNNSPLHF. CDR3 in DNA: TGTGCCACCAGCAGAGATTGGGACAGTAATAATTCACCCCTCCACTTT.

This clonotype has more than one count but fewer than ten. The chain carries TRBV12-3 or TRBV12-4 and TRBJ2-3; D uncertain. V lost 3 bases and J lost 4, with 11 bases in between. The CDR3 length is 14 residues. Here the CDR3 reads CASSFAILADTQYF. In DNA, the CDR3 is TGTGCCAGCAGTTTCGCCATCCTAGCAGATACGCAGTATTTT.

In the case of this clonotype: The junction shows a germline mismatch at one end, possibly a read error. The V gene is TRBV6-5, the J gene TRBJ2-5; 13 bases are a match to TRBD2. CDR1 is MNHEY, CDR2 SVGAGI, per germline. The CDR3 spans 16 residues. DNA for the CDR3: TGTGCCGGCAGTTACTCAGGACTAGCGGGAGAAGAGACCCAGTACTTC. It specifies CAGSYSGLAGEETQYF.

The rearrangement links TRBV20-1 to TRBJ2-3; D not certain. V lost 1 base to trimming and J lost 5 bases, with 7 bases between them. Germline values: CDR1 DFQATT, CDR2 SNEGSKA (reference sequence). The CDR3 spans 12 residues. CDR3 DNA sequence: TGCAGTGCTAGAGTTCTTGTAGATACGCAGTATTTT. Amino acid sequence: CSARVLVDTQYF.

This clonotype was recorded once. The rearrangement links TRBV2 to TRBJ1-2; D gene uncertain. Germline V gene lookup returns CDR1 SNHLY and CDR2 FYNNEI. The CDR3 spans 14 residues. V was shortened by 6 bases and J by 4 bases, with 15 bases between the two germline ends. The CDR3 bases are TGTGCCAGCAGGGACGATCGGCGTAGCTATGGCTACACCTTC. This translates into CASRDDRRSYGYTF.

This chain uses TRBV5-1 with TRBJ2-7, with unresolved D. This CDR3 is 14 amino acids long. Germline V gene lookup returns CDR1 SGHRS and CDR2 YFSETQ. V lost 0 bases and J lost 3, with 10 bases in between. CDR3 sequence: CASSLAQTNYEQYF. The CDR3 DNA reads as TGCGCCAGCAGCTTGGCACAGACGAACTACGAGCAGTACTTC.

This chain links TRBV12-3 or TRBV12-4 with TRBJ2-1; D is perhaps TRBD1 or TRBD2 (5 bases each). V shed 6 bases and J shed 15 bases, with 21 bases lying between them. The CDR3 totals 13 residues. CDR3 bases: TGTGCCAGCAGCCGGGACCCCTTCTTGTGGGTGTTCTTC. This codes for CASSRDPFLWVFF.

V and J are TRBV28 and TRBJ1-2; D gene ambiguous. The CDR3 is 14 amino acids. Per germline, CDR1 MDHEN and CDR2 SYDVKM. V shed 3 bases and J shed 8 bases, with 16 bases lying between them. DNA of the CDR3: TGTGCCAGCAGTTTGGGAAATGCAGGTGCAGGCTACACCTTC. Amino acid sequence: CASSLGNAGAGYTF.